Shown below are 25 T cell receptor beta chains from a single sample sequenced in a study of T cell changes during pregnancy in multiple sclerosis. Data came from immunoSEQ multiplex PCR; TCRdb stores just in-frame clones and leaves some out. The table shows under 50,000 clones, with almost 95% occurring only once. The material sequenced was CD4+ T cells from peripheral blood mononuclear cells, taken in the second trimester of pregnancy. All receptors derive from a female donor in good health, enrolled as a control in a pregnancy study.

On this clone itself: Other DNA variants within this sample encode the same CDR3. The J gene is TRBJ2-5, the V gene TRBV10-2, with D possibly matching TRBD2 (5 bases). The CDR3 is 10 residues long. Germline lookup yields CDR1 WSHSY and CDR2 SAAADI. V lost 8 bases and J 4 bases, leaving 5 bases between the germline ends. The chain's CDR3 is CASGRETQYF. CDR3 DNA sequence: TGCGCCAGCGGGAGAGAGACCCAGTACTTC.

V gene TRBV30 combines with J gene TRBJ1-2; D unresolved. This CDR3 spans 13 amino acids. CDR1 and CDR2 (germline): GTSNPN, SVGIG (reference sequence). V was shortened by 1 base and J by 2 bases, with 8 bases between the two germline ends. CDR3 sequence (DNA): TGTGCCTGGAGTGCAACAGAGAACTATGGCTACACCTTC. Translating it yields CAWSATENYGYTF.

The chain is built from TRBV11-3 and TRBJ1-2, with 11 bases lining up with TRBD1. Germline V lookup: CDR1 SGHNT, CDR2 YENEEA. There are 14 residues in the CDR3. Trimming took 0 bases from V and 10 from J; bases not matched to a gene: 4. The CDR3 is CASSLEGQGALYTF. For the CDR3, the DNA is TGTGCCAGCAGCTTAGAAGGACAGGGGGCCCTCTACACCTTC. Full variable domain (outside the CDR3, taken from reference TRBV11-3 and TRBJ1-2): EAGVVQSPRYKIIEKKQPVAFWCNPISGHNTLYWYLQNLGQGPELLIRYENEEAVDDSQLPKDRFSAERLKGVDSTLKIQPAELGDSAVYLCASSLEGQGALYTFGSGTRLTVV.

In DNA, the CDR3 is TGTGCCAGCTCACTCCCGGACAGGGGCACCAAGAGGTCTCGAAACACCATATATTTT. Protein sequence: CASSLPDRGTKRSRNTIYF. The V call is TRBV18, the J call TRBJ1-3; 9 positions agree with TRBD1. This CDR3 spans 19 amino acids. Trimming cost V 4 bases and J 5 bases; bases outside gene matches: 18. In germline, CDR1 is KGHSH, CDR2 LQKENI.

The chain has TRBV5-3 and TRBJ2-7, with TRBD1 matching 7 bases. TRBV5-3 is given ORF status, its function remaining uncertain. CDR3 length equals 17 residues. Trimming took 4 bases from V and 5 from J; bases not matched to a gene: 18. CDR3 sequence (DNA): TGTGCCAGAAGCCCGGACAGGTTTTGTGTTCGGTGGCACGAGCAGTACTTC. Amino acids: CARSPDRFCVRWHEQYF.

The chain couples TRBV18 to TRBJ2-7, with a tentative D call TRBD1 (6 bases). Per germline, CDR1 KGHSH and CDR2 LQKENI. The germline V and J ends were trimmed by 3 bases and 3 bases, with 12 bases remaining between them. The CDR3 covers 14 residues. CDR3 in amino acids: CASSPPKDSYEQYF. For the CDR3, the DNA is TGTGCCAGCTCACCCCCTAAGGACAGCTACGAGCAGTACTTC.

J is TRBJ1-1 and V is TRBV18; D possibly corresponds to TRBD1 (5 bases). The CDR3 runs 15 residues. Germline V CDR1 and CDR2: KGHSH, LQKENI. V was pared by 0 bases and J by 6 bases, with 14 bases between. The CDR3 nucleotides read TGTGCCAGCTCACCACCGTCCCAGACGGGGGCTGAAGCTTTCTTT. The encoded protein is CASSPPSQTGAEAFF.

The chain recombines TRBV4-2 with TRBJ2-3; perhaps TRBD1 as D (6 bases). CDR3 length: 16 residues. The germline V gene has CDR1 LGHNA and CDR2 YNFKEQ. V was pared by 3 bases and J by 1 base, with 14 bases between. The CDR3 region has the DNA TGTGCCAGCAGCCAGAGCTCAGGGGTGGGCACAGATACGCAGTATTTT. Translating it yields CASSQSSGVGTDTQYF.

This clone was detected once. The chain uses TRBV7-9 and TRBJ2-2, with TRBD1 identical over 11 bases. After removal of 4 bases from V and 5 bases from J, the junction contained 6 bases not matched to a gene. The germline CDR1 and CDR2 sequences are SEHNR and FQNEAQ (reference sequence). This CDR3 has 16 residues. Here the CDR3 DNA reads TGTGCCAGCAGCTGGTACCGGGACAGGGGGACCGGGGAGCTGTTTTTT. Its translation is CASSWYRDRGTGELFF.

The V call is TRBV11-2, the J call TRBJ2-5; perhaps TRBD2 as D (5 bases). The CDR3 contains 13 residues. Trimming shortened V by 4 bases and J by 1 base, and 7 bases separated the two germline ends. The V gene's germline CDR1 is SGHAT and CDR2 FQNNGV. CDR3 sequence (DNA): TGTGCCAGCAGCTCAACTAGCCAAGAGACCCAGTACTTC. Translated: CASSSTSQETQYF.

This chain joins TRBV30 and TRBJ2-3; 10 bases are a match to TRBD2. This CDR3 region has 15 residues. Germline V CDR1 and CDR2: GTSNPN, SVGIG (reference sequence). J lost 4 bases, V lost 0 bases, and 4 bases had no gene match. CDR3 sequence reads: CAWSVAGGLADTQYF. In nucleotides, the CDR3 is TGTGCCTGGAGTGTAGCGGGGGGGCTGGCAGATACGCAGTATTTT. Full variable domain (outside the CDR3, taken from reference TRBV30 and TRBJ2-3): SQTIHQWPATLVQPVGSPLSLECTVEGTSNPNLYWYRQAAGRGLQLLFYSVGIGQISSEVPQNLSASRPQDRQFILSSKKLLLSDSGFYLCAWSVAGGLADTQYFGPGTRLTVL.

This rearrangement joins TRBV11-3 to TRBJ1-2; D may be TRBD1 (6 bases). Between the trimmed V and J ends, which lost 7 bases and 1 base, there was a span of 13 bases. This CDR3 comprises 14 residues. CDR1 is SGHNT, CDR2 YENEEA, per germline. The CDR3 loop is CASTLNRDNYGYTF. CDR3 DNA: TGTGCCAGCACCCTCAACAGGGATAACTATGGCTACACCTTC.

The V call is TRBV7-9, the J call TRBJ1-1, with 8 bases fitting TRBD1. The CDR3 is 14 amino acids. The germline gives CDR1 SEHNR, CDR2 FQNEAQ (reference sequence). J gave up 7 bases and V 1 base, and 5 bases lay outside the gene matches. CDR3 in amino acids: CASSLGGGQGEAFF. CDR3 in DNA: TGTGCCAGCAGCTTAGGAGGTGGACAGGGTGAAGCTTTCTTT.

The rearrangement joins TRBV7-2 to TRBJ2-7, with D perhaps TRBD1 (6 bases). The length of the CDR3 is 14 residues. V was clipped by 0 bases and J by 6 bases, with 12 bases between them. In germline, CDR1 is SGHTA, CDR2 FQGNSA. As DNA, the CDR3 is TGTGCCAGCAGCTTAGCGGGCTCAGGGGTCGAGCAGTACTTC. Amino acids: CASSLAGSGVEQYF.

This clone was observed a single time. This chain links TRBV7-3 with TRBJ1-1; 7 positions match TRBD1. V lost 3 bases, J lost 8 bases, and 6 bases stayed unmatched. This CDR3 comprises 13 residues. CDR1 and CDR2 (germline): SGHTA, FQGTGA. The CDR3, as DNA: TGTGCCAGCAGCTTTGGACAGGTCGGCGAAGCTTTCTTT. Residues: CASSFGQVGEAFF.

The chain combines TRBV5-5 with TRBJ2-5, with 10 bases identical to TRBD2. V was clipped by 3 bases and J by 5 bases; unmatched bases: 13. Per the germline V gene, CDR1 is SGHKS and CDR2 is YYEKEE (reference sequence). The CDR3 sequence is 17 residues long. This CDR3 reads CASSSTPGTSEGETQYF. CDR3 nucleotides: TGTGCCAGCAGCTCCACCCCCGGGACTAGCGAGGGGGAGACCCAGTACTTC.

The rearrangement links TRBV18 to TRBJ1-5; D is unresolved. From germline, CDR1 is KGHSH and CDR2 LQKENI. The ends were cut back, 5 bases at V and 6 bases at J, with 14 bases in the middle. CDR3 length: 14 residues. Here the CDR3 reads CASSSGVNSQPQHF. CDR3 in DNA: TGTGCCAGCTCATCAGGTGTAAACTCTCAGCCCCAGCATTTT.

This chain connects TRBV6-1 to TRBJ1-1; 7 bases are shared with TRBD1. The J segment lost 4 bases and the V segment lost 1 base, leaving 6 bases of the junction unmatched. CDR3 length: 15 amino acids. Germline V lookup: CDR1 MNHNS, CDR2 SASEGT. As DNA, the CDR3 is TGTGCCAGCAGTGAAGGACAGGGTTGGGTCACTGAAGCTTTCTTT. Encoded protein: CASSEGQGWVTEAFF.

The V call is TRBV7-2, the J call TRBJ2-7; a possible D gene is TRBD1 (6 bases). The germline gives CDR1 SGHTA, CDR2 FQGNSA. Deletions cut 3 bases from V and 2 bases from J, with 8 bases between. The CDR3 length is 13 residues. CDR3 sequence (DNA): TGTGCCAGCAGCTTGGACAGAACCTACGAGCAGTACTTC. It specifies CASSLDRTYEQYF.

The chain couples TRBV4-3 to TRBJ2-2, with D perhaps matching TRBD2 (5 bases). The V end was cut by 4 bases, the J end by 1 base, with 10 bases between. The V gene's germline CDR1 is LGHNA and CDR2 YSLEER. The CDR3 is made up of 15 amino acids. CDR3 sequence (DNA): TGCGCCAGCAGCCGCGCAGGACTGAACACCGGGGAGCTGTTTTTT. Its translation is CASSRAGLNTGELFF.

This clone was found once. The chain combines TRBV9 with TRBJ2-1; D gene unclear. The CDR3 is 13 residues long. Trimming took off 0 bases at V and 7 bases at J, with 8 bases between the two ends. Germline CDR1 reads SGDLS; CDR2 reads YYNGEE. CDR3 in DNA: TGTGCCAGCAGCGTAGGGCAGAGGAATGAGCAGTTCTTC. Protein sequence: CASSVGQRNEQFF.

V gene TRBV5-8 combines with J gene TRBJ2-3; the D gene is possibly TRBD2 (7 bases). The CDR3 extends over 15 amino acids. Trimming removed 4 bases from V and 0 bases from J, with 12 bases in between. In germline, CDR1 is SGHTS, CDR2 YDEGEE. This chain's CDR3 is CASSSGTPSTDTQYF. In DNA form, the CDR3 reads TGTGCCAGCAGCAGCGGGACACCAAGCACAGATACGCAGTATTTT.

The chain has TRBV7-9 and TRBJ1-4; 10 bases agree with TRBD1. The CDR3 runs 14 residues. The V segment lost 4 bases and the J segment 6 bases; nucleotides outside the gene matches: 2. In germline, CDR1 is SEHNR, CDR2 FQNEAQ (reference sequence). DNA for the CDR3: TGTGCCAGCAGCTCGGACAGGGGGGATGAAAAACTGTTTTTT. It is translated as CASSSDRGDEKLFF.

This rearrangement joins TRBV7-9 to TRBJ1-2; a weak D match, TRBD1 (6 bases). V dropped 2 bases and J dropped 1 base, with 20 bases sitting between them. The CDR3 covers 18 residues. Germline CDR1 is SEHNR and CDR2 is FQNEAQ (reference sequence). The CDR3 nucleotides are TGTGCCAGCAGCTTATCCGCAGGGGACCTTTCTTTTAACTATGGCTACACCTTC. Its protein product is CASSLSAGDLSFNYGYTF.

This clone has only one observation. V and J are TRBV25-1 and TRBJ1-2; TRBD1 agrees at 9 bases. J lost 4 bases, V lost 6 bases, and 12 bases had no gene match. The CDR3 is made up of 16 amino acids. In germline, CDR1 is MGHDK, CDR2 SYGVNS. The CDR3 reads CASSPRDRETGYGYTF. The CDR3 DNA reads TGTGCCAGCAGCCCCCGGGACAGGGAAACGGGCTATGGCTACACCTTC.